A selection of T cell receptor beta chains follows, all from one sample in a study of blood T cell repertoires in COVID-19. This table comes from immunoSEQ multiplex PCR, and its TCRdb copy is limited to in-frame clones, with some not included. This table has some 160,000 clones, around 81% appearing once. The material sequenced was peripheral blood. The receptors were sampled from a man between 65 and 85 years old with active or convalescent COVID-19. CDR3s include the opening cysteine and the closing phenylalanine or tryptophan. D genes are given only for firm matches. Clone sizes are given selectively: once, few, many, or a class where the clone is expanded.

J gene	V gene	D gene	clone size	CDR3 protein	CDR3 DNA
TRBJ2-5	TRBV18	TRBD1	.	CASSPPGTAETQYF	TGTGCCAGCTCACCACCGGGGACAGCGGAGACCCAGTACTTC
TRBJ1-4	TRBV6-5	.	.	CASSYSWQGVLFF	TGTGCCAGCAGTTACTCCTGGCAGGGTGTTCTGTTTTTT
TRBJ2-7	TRBV5-1	.	.	CASSLVLDEQYF	TGCGCCAGCAGCTTGGTACTCGACGAGCAGTACTTC
TRBJ2-3	TRBV6-6	.	.	CASSYLSGTQYF	TGTGCCAGCAGTTATTTGTCGGGAACGCAGTATTTT
TRBJ1-2	TRBV18	.	.	CASSPERENGYTF	TGTGCCAGCTCACCGGAACGGGAAAATGGCTACACCTTC
TRBJ1-1	TRBV9	.	.	CASSVALDSNEAFF	TGTGCCAGCAGCGTAGCCCTCGACAGTAACGAAGCTTTCTTT
TRBJ1-1	TRBV5-1	.	.	CASSLSGARTTEAFF	TGCGCCAGCAGCTTGTCAGGGGCCAGGACCACTGAAGCTTTCTTT
TRBJ1-2	TRBV18	TRBD1	.	CASSRDRGGGYTF	TGTGCCAGCTCCCGCGACAGGGGTGGTGGCTACACCTTC
TRBJ1-2	TRBV18	.	.	CASSPNRQGDYGYTF	TGTGCCAGCTCACCAAATCGGCAGGGCGACTATGGCTACACCTTC
TRBJ1-2	TRBV19	.	.	CASSRYGGTNYGYTF	TGTGCCAGTAGTAGGTACGGGGGTACGAACTATGGCTACACCTTC
TRBJ2-3	TRBV4-3	.	.	CASSPPSDSNTDTQYF	TGCGCCAGCAGTCCACCTTCTGACAGCAACACAGATACGCAGTATTTT
TRBJ2-2	TRBV18	TRBD1	.	CASSPISGQGTGELFF	TGTGCCAGCTCACCAATCTCTGGACAGGGTACCGGGGAGCTGTTTTTT
TRBJ1-1	TRBV5-4	.	.	CASSSTLRGRTEAFF	TGTGCCAGCAGCTCAACCCTCAGGGGTAGGACTGAAGCTTTCTTT
TRBJ1-1	TRBV18	.	.	CASSSTTPRGSGFEAFF	TGTGCCAGCTCATCAACTACACCAAGGGGGTCGGGGTTTGAAGCTTTCTTT
TRBJ2-7	TRBV5-1	TRBD1	.	CASSFDRVNEQYF	TGCGCCAGCAGCTTCGACAGGGTTAACGAGCAGTACTTC
TRBJ1-2	TRBV5-4	TRBD1	.	CASSLEDRANYGYTF	TGTGCCAGCAGCCTGGAGGACAGGGCTAACTATGGCTACACCTTC
TRBJ2-2	TRBV5-4	.	.	CASRRDTGGELFF	TGTGCCAGCAGGAGAGATACCGGCGGGGAGCTGTTTTTT
TRBJ2-5	TRBV3-1/TRBV3-2	.	once	CASSRRGVEETQYF	TGTGCCAGCAGCCGTCGGGGAGTCGAGGAGACCCAGTACTTC
TRBJ2-7	TRBV6-5	TRBD1	.	CASGRGQDEQYF	TGTGCCAGCGGTAGGGGGCAGGACGAGCAGTACTTC
TRBJ1-3	TRBV6-5	.	.	CASRPGFVGNTIYF	TGTGCCAGCAGACCAGGGTTCGTGGGAAACACCATATATTTT
TRBJ2-3	TRBV27	.	.	CASSPMWGADTQYF	TGTGCCAGCAGTCCTATGTGGGGGGCAGATACGCAGTATTTT
TRBJ2-1	TRBV18	TRBD2	.	CASSPPGLAGGKYNEQFF	TGTGCCAGCTCACCTCCAGGACTAGCGGGGGGTAAATACAATGAGCAGTTCTTC